The 12 T cell receptor beta chains listed next were all sequenced from one sample in a study of shared T cell receptors in the human thymus. TCRdb's copy holds only in-frame clones and misses some; the assay was immunoSEQ multiplex PCR. The sample has about 500,000 clones; approximately 78% are singletons. These data were also filed under a second study, of human thymus T cells.

Material for sequencing was thymocytes. The receptors derive from a boy under two years old with a congenital heart defect.

This chain connects TRBV27 to TRBJ2-7; the match to TRBD2 covers 7 bases. This CDR3 has 16 residues. Germline V gives CDR1 MNHEY, CDR2 SMNVEV (reference sequence). After removal of 4 bases from V and 2 bases from J, the junction contained 11 bases not matched to a gene. The CDR3 sequence: CASSSKSGTTTYEQYF. The CDR3 nucleotides read TGTGCCAGCAGTTCGAAATCCGGGACTACCACCTACGAGCAGTACTTC.

The sample holds a few counts of this clone. The chain is built from TRBV27 and TRBJ1-2; D is perhaps TRBD1 (6 bases). The CDR3 runs to 18 residues. Looked up from germline, CDR1 is MNHEY and CDR2 is SMNVEV (reference sequence). V lost 5 bases to trimming and J lost 7 bases, with 29 bases between them. CDR3 amino acids: CASSPKNPSGRDTGGYTF. DNA of the CDR3: TGTGCCAGCAGTCCGAAAAACCCATCGGGACGGGACACGGGTGGCTACACCTTC.

The chain couples TRBV27 to TRBJ2-7; 7 positions match TRBD1. This CDR3 comprises 15 residues. Germline V gene lookup returns CDR1 MNHEY and CDR2 SMNVEV (reference sequence). Losses at the gene ends were 5 bases for V and 3 bases for J; bases not matched to a gene: 10. This CDR3 is CASSPRTGHYYEQYF. CDR3 nucleotide sequence: TGTGCCAGCAGTCCTCGGACAGGCCACTACTACGAGCAGTACTTC.

This chain links TRBV12-5 with TRBJ2-7, with 10 bases matching TRBD2. The J segment lost 7 bases and the V segment lost 4 bases, leaving 16 bases of the junction unmatched. CDR3 length equals 17 residues. Germline CDR1 is LGHNT and CDR2 is FRNRAP. The CDR3 spells CASGSLVGAGGPREQYF. The CDR3 coding sequence is TGTGCTAGTGGTTCCCTAGTGGGAGCGGGAGGGCCGCGTGAGCAGTACTTC.

The chain joins TRBV11-2 to TRBJ2-7; no reliable D call. CDR1 and CDR2 (germline): SGHAT, FQNNGV. Trimming pared 3 bases from V and 2 bases from J, leaving 5 bases between. CDR3 length equals 12 residues. The CDR3 coding sequence is TGTGCCAGCAGCTTCTCAGCCTACGAGCAGTACTTC. It codes for CASSFSAYEQYF.

The chain combines TRBV6-5 with TRBJ1-4, with TRBD1 identical over 9 bases. The CDR3 is 13 amino acids. In germline, CDR1 is MNHEY, CDR2 SVGAGI. Trimming removed 7 bases from V and 4 bases from J; junction bases left unmatched: 1. The CDR3 DNA reads as TGTGCCAGCAAGGGACAGGGTAATGAAAAACTGTTTTTT. It yields the protein CASKGQGNEKLFF.

The rearrangement uses TRBV2 and TRBJ2-7; 7 bases match TRBD2. CDR3 size: 13 residues. V lost 7 bases, J lost 5 bases, and 8 bases stayed unmatched. The germline gives CDR1 SNHLY, CDR2 FYNNEI. In nucleotides, the CDR3 is TGTGCCAGCACGGGCGGGAGTAGGCACGAGCAGTACTTC. This encodes CASTGGSRHEQYF.

To note about this clone: This same CDR3 is encoded by further DNA sequences in the sample. The gene calls are TRBV7-9 and TRBJ2-5; D perhaps matches TRBD1 (5 bases). The CDR3 has 13 residues. V dropped 5 bases and J dropped 1 base, with 8 bases sitting between them. The V gene's germline CDR1 is SEHNR and CDR2 FQNEAQ (reference sequence). The CDR3, as DNA: TGTGCCAGCAGCCCCCAGGGCCAAGAGACCCAGTACTTC. This sequence encodes CASSPQGQETQYF.

The chain uses TRBV27 and TRBJ2-7; D perhaps matches TRBD1 (5 bases). The length of the CDR3 is 16 residues. V was pared by 7 bases and J by 2 bases, with 21 bases between. Germline CDR1 reads MNHEY; CDR2 reads SMNVEV (reference sequence). The CDR3 sequence is CASTRWGASRTYEQYF. In DNA, the CDR3 is TGTGCCAGCACCCGCTGGGGCGCCTCGCGCACCTACGAGCAGTACTTC.

The chain combines TRBV5-1 with TRBJ2-7; 7 bases fit TRBD1. V shed 4 bases, J shed 3 bases, and the junction held 7 bases outside the gene matches. The CDR3 contains 14 residues. Germline loops: CDR1 SGHRS, CDR2 YFSETQ. Here the CDR3 reads CASSLSRDSYEQYF. In DNA, the CDR3 is TGCGCCAGCAGCCTGTCCCGGGACAGCTACGAGCAGTACTTC.

The genes are TRBV11-3 and TRBJ1-1; D remains unclear. The germline V and J ends were trimmed by 2 bases and 0 bases, with 4 bases remaining between them. The CDR3 covers 13 residues. The germline V gene encodes CDR1 SGHNT and CDR2 YENEEA. The CDR3: CASSLSLNTEAFF. For the CDR3, the DNA is TGTGCCAGCAGCTTAAGCCTGAACACTGAAGCTTTCTTT. Based on the CDR3 plus reference TRBV11-3 and TRBJ1-1, the full variable domain is EAGVVQSPRYKIIEKKQPVAFWCNPISGHNTLYWYLQNLGQGPELLIRYENEEAVDDSQLPKDRFSAERLKGVDSTLKIQPAELGDSAVYLCASSLSLNTEAFFGQGTRLTVV.

In this sample, this clone turned up a few times. The rearrangement joins TRBV27 to TRBJ2-7; weak D call: TRBD2 (5 bases). The germline V gene has CDR1 MNHEY and CDR2 SMNVEV (reference sequence). V was cut by 5 bases and J by 3 bases, with 20 bases left in between. The CDR3 is 16 residues long. The CDR3 bases are TGTGCCAGCAGTCCCACCCAGGAGGTCCTCTACTACGAGCAGTACTTC. This sequence encodes CASSPTQEVLYYEQYF.